Listed here are 26 T cell receptor beta chains from one sample, sequenced in a study of breast tumors, draining lymph nodes, adjacent tissues. TCRdb processed the multiplex PCR reads anew with MiXCR; each CDR3 protein has one entry. The sample lists under 110,000 distinct CDR3 sequences, 30% occurring once. Axillary draining lymph nodes of breast cancer patients supplied the node samples. Source material: axillary lymph node tissue. These receptors were obtained from a female donor with breast cancer. Some clones in this sample may be carry-over from other donors' samples.

The J gene is TRBJ2-5, the V gene TRBV20-1, with D uncertain. CDR3 length: 16 amino acids. CDR1 is DFQATT and CDR2 is SNEGSKA in the germline V gene (reference sequence). V lost 1 base, J lost 4 bases, and 19 bases lay in between. The CDR3 loop reads CSARAMSGRARETQYF. DNA of the CDR3: TGCAGTGCTAGAGCCATGTCCGGTAGGGCCAGAGAGACCCAGTACTTC.

In regard to this clonotype: In this CDR3 the conserved last residue, phenylalanine or tryptophan, is missing, so a read error is likely. CDR3 DNA: TGTGCCAGCAGAATTTGGGGGGAGAACAATCAGCCCCAGCATTGT. Residues: CASRIWGENNQPQHC. The V gene is TRBV19, the J gene TRBJ1-5; D is possibly TRBD1 (5 bases). This CDR3 comprises 15 residues. Germline CDR1 LNHDA, CDR2 SQIVND (reference sequence). Trimming took off 9 bases at V and 3 bases at J, with 18 bases between the two ends.

V and J are TRBV2 and TRBJ1-5; no firm D call. Germline CDR1 is SNHLY and CDR2 is FYNNEI. This CDR3 has 13 residues. V lost 5 bases to trimming and J lost 4 bases, with 9 bases between them. CDR3 nucleotides: TGTGCCAGCAGTCCGGAATCAAATCAGCCCCAGCATTTT. It translates to CASSPESNQPQHF.

The V and J genes are TRBV20-1 and TRBJ2-7; 8 nucleotides agree with TRBD1. Per the germline V gene, CDR1 is DFQATT and CDR2 is SNEGSKA (reference sequence). V shed 6 bases and J 4 bases; nucleotides not matched to a gene: 5. This CDR3 contains 12 residues. In DNA form, the CDR3 reads TGCAGTGCGAGTACAGGGGGTTACGAGCAGTACTTC. Translation gives CSASTGGYEQYF.

This clonotype has at least ten counts. This may be a read error, as it is one base from a much larger clone. The chain joins TRBV20-1 to TRBJ1-6, with TRBD1 as a possible D gene (6 bases). The germline V gene has CDR1 DFQATT and CDR2 SNEGSKA (reference sequence). The CDR3 is made up of 15 amino acids. V was pared by 5 bases and J by 9 bases, with 20 bases between. Here the CDR3 reads CSAAAHRAETSPLHF. In nucleotides, the CDR3 is TGCAGTGCTGCGGCTCACAGGGCGGAAACTTCACCCCTCCACTTT.

This clonotype was seen repeatedly, ten times or more. V gene TRBV9 combines with J gene TRBJ2-3, with 7 bases identical to TRBD2. The CDR3 has 15 residues. The germline CDR1 and CDR2 sequences are SGDLS and YYNGEE. V gave up 0 bases and J gave up 1 base; unmatched junction bases: 2. The CDR3, as DNA: TGTGCCAGCAGCGTAGTGGCGGGAGGCACAGATACGCAGTATTTT. Its translation: CASSVVAGGTDTQYF.

This clonotype has more than one count but fewer than ten. A much more abundant neighbour one base away suggests this may be a read error. The gene calls are TRBV12-5 and TRBJ1-2; 9 bases agree with TRBD1. The length of the CDR3 is 17 residues. The V gene end was trimmed by 3 bases and the J gene end by 2 bases; junction bases not matched to a gene: 10. The germline gives CDR1 LGHNT, CDR2 FRNRAP. The CDR3 region is CASGFVPGDRENYGYTF. As DNA, the CDR3 is TGTGCTAGTGGTTTCGTACCGGGGGACAGGGAAAACTATGGCTACACCTTC. Full variable domain (outside the CDR3, taken from reference TRBV12-5 and TRBJ1-2): DARVTQTPRHKVTEMGQEVTMRCQPILGHNTVFWYRQTMMQGLELLAYFRNRAPLDDSGMPKDRFSAEMPDATLATLKIQPSEPRDSAVYFCASGFVPGDRENYGYTFGSGTRLTVV.

Of note for this clonotype: A much larger clone differs from this one at a single base, so this may be a read error. V is TRBV20-1 and J is TRBJ2-5, with 12 bases aligning to TRBD2. V trimming: 5 bases; J trimming: 4 bases; junction bases outside the gene matches: 8. The length of the CDR3 is 15 residues. CDR1 and CDR2 from the germline V gene are DFQATT and SNEGSKA (reference sequence). The CDR3 bases are TGCAGTGCTGCTGGACTAGCGGGGCGCCCAGAGACCCAGTACTTC. As protein: CSAAGLAGRPETQYF.

This clonotype was picked up a small number of times. The chain links TRBV19 to TRBJ1-1; 7 nucleotides align to TRBD1. CDR1 LNHDA and CDR2 SQIVND come from the germline V gene (reference sequence). V lost 7 bases to trimming and J lost 11 bases; unmatched junction nucleotides: 7. This CDR3 is built from 11 residues. The CDR3 DNA follows: TGTGCCAGTAAAGGGGGCAGGGGCGCTTTCTTT. It is translated as CASKGGRGAFF.

This clonotype was detected only a few times. The CDR3 here is CASSLTGAQNIQYF. Written as DNA, the CDR3 is TGTGCCAGCAGTCTAACAGGGGCTCAAAACATTCAGTACTTC. This chain connects TRBV28 to TRBJ2-4, with 7 bases lining up with TRBD1. Germline CDR1 MDHEN, CDR2 SYDVKM. The ends lost 5 bases at V and 5 bases at J; junction bases unmatched: 6. CDR3 length equals 14 residues.

The chain couples TRBV6-4 to TRBJ2-3, with D perhaps matching TRBD2 (7 bases). The V gene's germline CDR1 is MRHNA and CDR2 SNTAGT. Between the trimmed V and J ends, which lost 3 bases and 9 bases, there was a span of 10 bases. The length of the CDR3 is 12 residues. CDR3 sequence (DNA): TGTGCCAGCAGTGAACAGGGAGGGACGCAGTATTTT. Its protein is CASSEQGGTQYF.

The chain couples TRBV6-1 to TRBJ1-1; no definite D call. The CDR3 length is 11 residues. The germline V gene has CDR1 MNHNS and CDR2 SASEGT. V shed 8 bases and J shed 7 bases, with 11 bases lying between them. CDR3 DNA: TGTGCCAGCGGGGAGCGGTTTGAAGCTTTCTTT. Translated: CASGERFEAFF.

This clonotype was observed at least ten times. This chain connects TRBV7-2 to TRBJ2-5; D is ambiguous. CDR3 length: 11 amino acids. The germline CDR1 and CDR2 sequences are SGHTA and FQGNSA. Trimming shortened V by 3 bases and J by 5 bases, and 4 bases separated the two germline ends. For the CDR3, the DNA is TGTGCCAGCAGCTTCTCCGAGACCCAGTACTTC. Its protein product is CASSFSETQYF. Combining the CDR3 with reference TRBV7-2 and TRBJ2-5 gives the whole variable domain GAGVSQSPSNKVTEKGKDVELRCDPISGHTALYWYRQSLGQGLEFLIYFQGNSAPDKSGLPSDRFSAERTGGSVSTLTIQRTQQEDSAVYLCASSFSETQYFGPGTRLLVL.

This clonotype has ten or more counts. The V gene is TRBV6-9, the J gene TRBJ2-7; 7 bases are shared with TRBD1. The germline V gene encodes CDR1 MNHGY and CDR2 SVAAGI. The V and J ends lost 10 bases and 2 bases, in that order; junction bases with no gene match: 8. The CDR3 sequence is 13 residues long. The CDR3 sequence: CANRDSDTYEQYF. CDR3 nucleotides: TGTGCCAACAGGGACAGCGACACCTACGAGCAGTACTTC.

On this clonotype: This could be a read error, since a much larger clone is one nucleotide away. The rearrangement joins TRBV2 to TRBJ1-1, with a weak D call TRBD1 (5 bases). CDR3 size: 13 residues. Per the germline V gene, CDR1 is SNHLY and CDR2 is FYNNEI. With 4 bases removed from V and 4 bases from J, the gap between germline ends came to 10 bases. CDR3 protein: CASSVGGSTEAFF. The CDR3 DNA sequence: TGTGCCAGCAGTGTGGGGGGGAGCACTGAAGCTTTCTTT.

Concerning this clonotype: A much larger clone differs by one base, so this may be a read error. J is TRBJ2-3 and V is TRBV25-1; 7 bases map to TRBD1. The germline V gene encodes CDR1 MGHDK and CDR2 SYGVNS. This CDR3 contains 17 residues. With 1 base clipped from V and 2 bases from J, the junction kept 9 bases outside the gene matches. CDR3 sequence: CASSECGTVSSTDTQYF. In DNA, the CDR3 is TGTGCCAGCAGTGAATGTGGGACAGTTAGCTCCACAGATACGCAGTATTTT.

This clonotype has at least ten counts. The chain recombines TRBV10-3 with TRBJ1-6, with D uncertain. This CDR3 is built from 14 residues. Germline-derived CDR1 and CDR2 are ENHRY and SYGVKD. Trimming pared 6 bases from V and 7 bases from J, leaving 13 bases between. The CDR3 reads CAIRSDSSNSPLHF. DNA of the CDR3: TGTGCCATCAGGTCTGACTCCTCAAATTCACCCCTCCACTTT.

This clonotype was counted at least ten times. The chain is built from TRBV20-1 and TRBJ2-2; 7 bases are shared with TRBD1. Germline CDR1 DFQATT, CDR2 SNEGSKA (reference sequence). V dropped 1 base and J dropped 1; count of bases not matched to a gene: 0. This CDR3 contains 14 residues. Written as DNA, the CDR3 is TGCAGTGCTAGAGGGGACAGGAACACCGGGGAGCTGTTTTTT. This gives the protein CSARGDRNTGELFF.

In this sample, this clonotype turned up once. CDR3 coding DNA: TGTGCCAGCAGCGTAGCACTAGCGGGACCCATCTCCTACGAGCAGTACTTC. Translated, it gives CASSVALAGPISYEQYF. The rearrangement links TRBV5-4 to TRBJ2-7; 10 bases align to TRBD2. CDR1 and CDR2 (germline): SGHNT, YYREEE (reference sequence). Trimming at V came to 4 bases and at J to 0 bases, leaving 10 bases not matched to a gene. The CDR3 loop spans 17 amino acids.

This chain links TRBV24-1 with TRBJ1-2; no clear D. V was cut by 11 bases and J by 0 bases, with 12 bases left in between. The CDR3 length is 13 residues. Germline CDR1 reads KGHDR; CDR2 reads SFDVKD. The CDR3 loop is CAKPRVTNYGYTF. The CDR3 DNA sequence: TGTGCCAAACCTCGGGTGACTAACTATGGCTACACCTTC.

In this sample, this clonotype turned up a few times. The chain joins TRBV19 to TRBJ1-1; D not certain. CDR1 is LNHDA, CDR2 SQIVND, per germline (reference sequence). The CDR3 is 11 residues long. Trimming left V 4 bases short and J 7 bases short, with 7 bases between. The CDR3 region is CASSKLREAFF. As DNA, the CDR3 is TGTGCCAGTAGTAAACTTCGTGAAGCTTTCTTT.

This clonotype was seen many times. The chain is built from TRBV12-3 or TRBV12-4 and TRBJ2-1, with 8 bases matching TRBD1. The junction had 6 bases not matched to a gene; V was cut back by 2 bases and J by 6 bases. The CDR3 consists of 15 residues. The CDR3 nucleotides are TGTGCCAGCAGTTTAAGGACAGGGTTTTTCAATGAGCAGTTCTTC. This sequence encodes CASSLRTGFFNEQFF.

This clonotype was detected a few times. A much bigger clone sits one base away, suggesting this may be a read error. The chain links TRBV5-4 to TRBJ1-2, with TRBD1 as a possible D gene (6 bases). Germline loops: CDR1 SGHNT, CDR2 YYREEE (reference sequence). The V and J ends lost 0 bases and 4 bases respectively, with 22 bases between them. The CDR3 is made up of 18 amino acids. CDR3 in amino acids: CASSLASAQGSPGYGYTF. The CDR3 DNA follows: TGTGCCAGCAGCTTGGCCAGCGCTCAGGGGTCTCCAGGCTATGGCTACACCTTC.

This clonotype has just a few counts. A clone one base away is much larger, so this may be a read error. The chain recombines TRBV5-6 with TRBJ2-5; D unresolved. The CDR3 length is 16 residues. The V and J ends lost 0 bases and 2 bases respectively, with 14 bases between them. The V gene's germline CDR1 is SGHDT and CDR2 YYEEEE. DNA for the CDR3: TGTGCCAGCAGCTTGGGGGTGGCAGGCCCTCAAGAGACCCAGTACTTC. Residues: CASSLGVAGPQETQYF. Variable domain in full (rest from reference TRBV5-6 and TRBJ2-5): DAGVTQSPTHLIKTRGQQVTLRCSPKSGHDTVSWYQQALGQGPQFIFQYYEEEERQRGNFPDRFSGHQFPNYSSELNVNALLLGDSALYLCASSLGVAGPQETQYFGPGTRLLVL.

This clonotype came up many times. The CDR3 sequence is CSARLLGPDTQYF. CDR3 coding DNA: TGCAGTGCTAGACTACTAGGCCCAGATACGCAGTATTTT. The chain has TRBV20-1 and TRBJ2-3; perhaps TRBD2 as D (5 bases). The CDR3 covers 13 residues. The V end lost 2 bases, the J end lost 4 bases, and 10 bases lay between the germline ends. Germline V gives CDR1 DFQATT, CDR2 SNEGSKA (reference sequence).

The chain is built from TRBV2 and TRBJ2-2; D uncertain. Germline V gives CDR1 SNHLY, CDR2 FYNNEI. The CDR3 consists of 11 residues. The V end lost 6 bases, the J end lost 7 bases, and 6 bases lay between the germline ends. CDR3 amino acids: CASRGGGELFF. CDR3 DNA: TGTGCCAGCAGGGGTGGCGGGGAGCTGTTTTTT.